The 20 T cell receptor beta chains presented below share a single source sample, sequenced in a study of cytotoxic CD8 clonotypes in ibrutinib-treated CLL. Repertoires were generated with immunoSEQ multiplex PCR, while TCRdb's copy carries only in-frame clones and drops some. Found here are some 140,000 clones, approximately 90% of them singletons; the top ten hold under 14%. The sequenced sample was PBMCs, obtained after 12 months of ibrutinib treatment. These receptors all come from a human donor with chronic lymphocytic leukemia.

On this clone itself: Mismatch with germline at one junction end may stem from a read error. The chain joins TRBV29-1 to TRBJ2-1, with 10 bases identical to TRBD2. The V gene's germline CDR1 is SQVTM and CDR2 ANQGSEA. The CDR3 consists of 12 residues. The CDR3 DNA sequence: TGTACTAGCGGGGAAGAAGGGGATGAGCAGTTCTTC. Translating it yields CTSGEEGDEQFF.

The rearrangement uses TRBV2 and TRBJ2-1, with 10 bases lining up with TRBD2. There are 16 residues in the CDR3. The J segment lost 5 bases and the V segment lost 4 bases, leaving 8 bases of the junction unmatched. Germline CDR1 is SNHLY and CDR2 is FYNNEI. The CDR3: CASSGLTSGANNEQFF. DNA for the CDR3: TGTGCCAGCAGTGGGCTAACTAGCGGGGCCAACAATGAGCAGTTCTTC.

V and J are TRBV19 and TRBJ1-2, with D perhaps matching TRBD1 (6 bases). The germline V gene has CDR1 LNHDA and CDR2 SQIVND (reference sequence). Trimming stripped 7 bases from V and 6 bases from J, with 18 bases between. The CDR3 loop spans 14 amino acids. This CDR3 is CASKGTGRVHGYTF. The CDR3 DNA follows: TGTGCCAGTAAGGGTACAGGGAGAGTCCATGGCTACACCTTC.

This chain joins TRBV11-2 and TRBJ2-1; possible D gene TRBD2, 6 bases. This CDR3 contains 15 residues. Trimming took off 3 bases at V and 2 bases at J, with 11 bases between the two ends. The germline gives CDR1 SGHAT, CDR2 FQNNGV. This CDR3 reads CASSFSEGTYNEQFF. The CDR3 nucleotides are TGTGCCAGCAGCTTCTCGGAGGGAACCTACAATGAGCAGTTCTTC.

The genes are TRBV7-9 and TRBJ2-1; TRBD2 is a possible D gene (5 bases). Per the germline V gene, CDR1 is SEHNR and CDR2 is FQNEAQ (reference sequence). Between the trimmed V and J ends, which lost 4 bases and 7 bases, there was a span of 11 bases. The CDR3 sequence is 13 residues long. CDR3 loop: CASSSDPGNEQFF. CDR3 in DNA: TGTGCCAGCAGCTCGGACCCGGGGAATGAGCAGTTCTTC. Together with reference TRBV7-9 and TRBJ2-1, the CDR3 gives the full variable domain: DTGVSQNPRHKITKRGQNVTFRCDPISEHNRLYWYRQTLGQGPEFLTYFQNEAQLEKSRLLSDRFSAERPKGSFSTLEIQRTEQGDSAMYLCASSSDPGNEQFFGPGTRLTVL.

The chain links TRBV9 to TRBJ2-7, with 9 positions matching TRBD1. The trim removed 0 bases at V and 4 bases at J, leaving 8 bases unmatched. Per the germline V gene, CDR1 is SGDLS and CDR2 is YYNGEE. This CDR3 is built from 16 residues. The CDR3 sequence: CASSVDGGTGWYEQYF. The CDR3, as DNA: TGTGCCAGCAGCGTAGACGGAGGGACAGGGTGGTACGAGCAGTACTTC.

V is TRBV28 and J is TRBJ2-7; D may be TRBD1 (5 bases). Trimming pared 1 base from V and 2 bases from J, leaving 9 bases between. Germline CDR1 MDHEN, CDR2 SYDVKM. The CDR3 length is 14 residues. DNA for the CDR3: TGTGCCAGCAGTTTATTAGGGGCCACCTACGAGCAGTACTTC. Translated, it gives CASSLLGATYEQYF.

Here the CDR3 DNA reads TGCGCCAGCAGCCAAGGGGAAGGACCTGCCTACAATGAGCAGTTCTTC. Amino acid sequence: CASSQGEGPAYNEQFF. This chain joins TRBV4-1 and TRBJ2-1; the D is unclear. V lost 1 base, J lost 2 bases, and 12 bases lay in between. The V gene's germline CDR1 is MGHRA and CDR2 YSYEKL. The CDR3 length is 16 residues.

The rearrangement uses TRBV29-1 and TRBJ1-5; possible D gene TRBD1, 5 bases. The CDR3 is 13 residues long. Trimming cost V 4 bases and J 7 bases, with 14 bases left between them. Germline CDR1 and CDR2: SQVTM and ANQGSEA. The CDR3 protein is CSVGLGPEQPQHF. The CDR3 nucleotides read TGCAGCGTTGGATTGGGGCCCGAACAGCCCCAGCATTTT.

The rearrangement links TRBV25-1 to TRBJ1-5, with D tentatively TRBD1 (5 bases). The CDR3 has 14 residues. Germline V gene data show CDR1 as MGHDK and CDR2 as SYGVNS. V dropped 4 bases and J dropped 5 bases, with 12 bases sitting between them. The CDR3 loop reads CASSGLFRDQPQHF. The CDR3 nucleotides are TGTGCCAGCAGTGGTCTGTTCAGGGATCAGCCCCAGCATTTT.

This rearrangement joins TRBV9 to TRBJ2-7; the D is unclear. Germline-derived CDR1 and CDR2 are SGDLS and YYNGEE. The CDR3 is 15 residues long. The ends were cut back, 0 bases at V and 2 bases at J, with 12 bases in the middle. This CDR3 reads CASSVVPDGTYEQYF. The CDR3 coding sequence is TGTGCCAGCAGCGTAGTGCCGGACGGAACCTACGAGCAGTACTTC.

The V gene is TRBV4-2, the J gene TRBJ2-1; the D is unclear. Germline CDR1 reads LGHNA; CDR2 reads YNFKEQ. The CDR3 consists of 16 residues. Trimming left V 0 bases short and J 0 bases short, with 9 bases between. In nucleotides, the CDR3 is TGTGCCAGCAGCCAAGAAATAGCTGGCTCCTACAATGAGCAGTTCTTC. This codes for CASSQEIAGSYNEQFF.

The chain joins TRBV19 to TRBJ1-2; TRBD1 might be the D (6 bases). The CDR3 extends over 12 amino acids. Germline lookup yields CDR1 LNHDA and CDR2 SQIVND (reference sequence). Deletions cut 8 bases from V and 4 bases from J, with 11 bases between. The CDR3 DNA follows: TGTGCCAGTCGACAAGGGGGCTATGGCTACACCTTC. Its translation: CASRQGGYGYTF.

The CDR3 protein is CASSATPGTGKSGELFF. CDR3 sequence (DNA): TGTGCCAGCAGCGCTACGCCCGGGACAGGGAAATCCGGGGAGCTGTTTTTT. The chain carries TRBV9 and TRBJ2-2, with 9 bases matching TRBD1. The germline CDR1 and CDR2 sequences are SGDLS and YYNGEE. The CDR3 consists of 17 residues. The trim removed 3 bases at V and 6 bases at J, leaving 12 bases unmatched.

The rearrangement links TRBV4-2 to TRBJ2-6, with D hard to call. Trimming took off 0 bases at V and 0 bases at J, with 9 bases between the two ends. The CDR3 is 17 amino acids. Germline assignment: CDR1 LGHNA and CDR2 YNFKEQ. CDR3 bases: TGTGCCAGCAGCCAAGAATGGGCCTCCTCTGGGGCCAACGTCCTGACTTTC. It encodes CASSQEWASSGANVLTF.

The rearrangement joins TRBV11-3 to TRBJ2-7; D may match TRBD1 or TRBD2 (5 bases each). This CDR3 has 13 amino acids. Per germline, CDR1 SGHNT and CDR2 YENEEA. Between the trimmed V and J ends, which lost 4 bases and 3 bases, there was a span of 10 bases. The CDR3 bases are TGTGCCAGCAGCTACCTTGGGGGCTACGAGCAGTACTTC. This gives the protein CASSYLGGYEQYF.

J is TRBJ2-5 and V is TRBV5-1, with D maybe TRBD1 (5 bases). V lost 4 bases and J 5 bases, leaving 12 bases between the germline ends. The CDR3 extends over 13 amino acids. Germline V gene lookup returns CDR1 SGHRS and CDR2 YFSETQ. The CDR3 loop is CASSVTGPETQYF. The CDR3 DNA is TGCGCCAGCAGCGTAACAGGACCGGAGACCCAGTACTTC.

The J gene is TRBJ2-3, the V gene TRBV7-2, with 8 bases that match TRBD1. Germline-derived CDR1 and CDR2 are SGHTA and FQGNSA. Trimming removed 6 bases from V and 5 bases from J; junction bases left unmatched: 16. This CDR3 is 17 amino acids long. CDR3 protein: CASRDRAGPARGDTQYF. Written as DNA, the CDR3 is TGTGCCAGCAGGGACAGGGCGGGACCCGCCCGTGGAGATACGCAGTATTTT. Together with reference TRBV7-2 and TRBJ2-3, the CDR3 gives the full variable domain: GAGVSQSPSNKVTEKGKDVELRCDPISGHTALYWYRQSLGQGLEFLIYFQGNSAPDKSGLPSDRFSAERTGGSVSTLTIQRTQQEDSAVYLCASRDRAGPARGDTQYFGPGTRLTVL.

This clone was observed once. This rearrangement joins TRBV6-6 to TRBJ2-1; 11 bases fit TRBD2. The CDR3 is made up of 16 amino acids. With 5 bases clipped from V and 6 bases from J, the junction kept 9 bases outside the gene matches. Germline lookup yields CDR1 MNHNY and CDR2 SVGAGI (reference sequence). CDR3 residues: CASSTLSSGRSNEQFF. The DNA of the CDR3 is TGTGCCAGCAGTACCCTTTCTAGCGGGAGGAGCAATGAGCAGTTCTTC.

V and J are TRBV5-4 and TRBJ1-3; the D is unclear. The CDR3 extends over 15 amino acids. Germline CDR1 reads SGHNT; CDR2 reads YYREEE (reference sequence). V dropped 4 bases and J dropped 4 bases, with 15 bases sitting between them. In nucleotides, the CDR3 is TGTGCCAGCAGCCCAGGACCTCAGTCCGGAAACACCATATATTTT. Translating gives CASSPGPQSGNTIYF.